This TCR beta chain was observed in a study of blood T cell repertoires in COVID-19. The wider study: Italy, Spain and the United States were the sources of the convalescent and acute COVID-19 samples.

Researchers sorted participants into cohorts using their self-reported clinical history. Recovery meant two consecutive negative NP/OP PCR tests, professional clearance, or resolved symptoms. The J segment lost 9 bases and the V segment lost 2 bases, leaving 6 bases of the junction unmatched. The germline V gene encodes CDR1 SGHTA and CDR2 FQGNSA. This CDR3 is built from 15 residues. Sequenced by immunoSEQ multiplex PCR; TCRdb stores in-frame clones only, minus some. The top ten clones hold about 2% of a sample with 300,000 to 350,000 clones, approximately 83% of them seen once. Sequences were obtained from PBMCs or T cells enriched from blood (not recorded which). The TCR sequence derives from a man aged 25-45 years who had recovered from COVID-19. The chain employs TRBV7-2 and TRBJ1-6; 8 bases are shared with TRBD1. The CDR3 coding sequence is TGTGCCAGCAGCTTAAGACAGGGGAGGGGTTCACCCCTCCACTTT. Translating it yields CASSLRQGRGSPLHF.